This T cell receptor (beta chain) was sequenced in a study of graft-versus-host responses after intestinal transplantation (dated by TCRdb to the early 2020s). Looking at the study overall: Multivisceral, liver-intestinal, or isolated intestinal transplants were received by the recipients. Every recipient was given anti-thymocyte globulin induction, followed by roughly 3 years of maintenance tacrolimus and steroids. Graft-versus-host and host-versus-graft alloreactive T cell clones were tracked in the graft, circulation and bone marrow after intestinal transplantation using bulk TCR-beta CDR3 sequencing. Alloreactive clones were identified by sequencing pre-transplant mixed lymphocyte reaction products and comparing these products with unstimulated pre-transplant donor and recipient T cells. The cohort enrolled about two dozen intestinal transplant recipients, one of whom was a retransplant, and a few patients without pretransplant specimens were excluded. Donor T cell macrochimerism was defined as a peak of at least 4% donor T cells among recipient peripheral blood mononuclear cells. Instead of going to the commercial service, samples from a few later patients were sequenced in-house on an Illumina MiSeq and processed with MiXCR.

Remarks on this clone: No quality values exist for individual bases; no much larger clone is one base distant.

From cysteine to phenylalanine, the CDR3 is 15 amino acids long. Only the CDR3 region is kept as DNA, spanning 45 bases read in frame from base 1. V loses 4 bases, J loses 3 bases, and the germline ends lie 11 bases apart. CDR1 SGHRS and CDR2 YFSETQ were looked up in the germline V gene. Study-wide findings and limitations: High GvH to HvG T cell clonal ratios were observed in the allografts of patients with donor T cell macrochimerism. The relatively low number and heterogeneity of intestinal transplant patients limited the conclusions. GvH clones turned up in recipient bone marrow, with some appearing earlier in ileal mucosa or blood, a pattern consistent with an intestinal mucosal origin. Early after transplant, peak levels of circulating GvH clones were found to be associated with declines in HvG clones.

The time point tag for this specimen amounts to: cells obtained before transplantation from donor or recipient. Mixed lymphocyte reactions plated some 200,000 CFSE-labeled pre-transplant responders with some 200,000 irradiated violet-dye-labeled stimulators and were cultured for roughly 6 days. After the mixed lymphocyte reaction, proliferating CD3+CD4+CFSE-low and CD3+CD8+CFSE-low responder cells were FACS-sorted on a BD Influx sorter. The method was the immunoSEQ multiplex PCR assay. In most patients, genomic DNA was isolated using the Qiagen DNeasy Blood and Tissue Kit and sent frozen to Adaptive Biotechnologies for TCR sequencing. For most patients, genomic DNA was subjected to high-throughput TCR-beta CDR3 sequencing by Adaptive Biotechnologies. In the source study's methods: Adaptive's ImmunoSEQ software supplied the TCR sequencing data for 15 to 20 patients, while MiXCR and VDJtools were used to process a few other patients. CD4 versus CD8 sorting errors were corrected by removing sequences found in both subsets at a frequency ratio below 5:1. CDR3 nucleotide sequences shared between donor and recipient were removed because their origin could not be assigned. To count as alloreactive, a clone needed at least 2-fold expansion over unstimulated cells and a minimum CFSE-low frequency of 0.002% (template counts) or 0.001% (read counts). Clones were considered mappable if detected in sequenced pre-transplant spleen, lymph node, or MLR CFSE-low populations of the donor or recipient. The cumulative frequency of alloreactive clones was calculated as a percentage of all sequences, weighted by copy number. Sourced from immuneACCESS, this table was stored by TCRdb with only in-frame sequences that have V and J called. A share of the clones is absent; for the studies checked, an unresolved V gene accounts for under half, and the remainder has no known explanation. D and trimming come from the DNA, and the V and J calls and clone size come from that table. In all, the sample holds about 7,200 clones, and 30% of those were seen once. Clones ranked in the top ten supply 3% to 4.5% of the sample.

The clonotype was recovered from a human patient who was an organ donor for intestinal transplantation. The sequences come from alloreactive CD4+ T cells from a mixed lymphocyte reaction culture, collected before transplantation. What the cell subset or site label conveys for this sample: CFSE-low proliferating T cells sorted from approximately six-day pre-transplant mixed lymphocyte reaction (GvH or HvG direction). Recombination linked TRBV5-1 to TRBJ2-6, and possibly TRBD2, on 5 matching bases. The CDR3 in this case is CASSIGRGGANVLTF. The bases read TGCGCCAGCAGCATCGGACGGGGTGGGGCCAACGTCCTGACTTTC.